One and the same sample provided the 6 T cell receptor beta chains below, sequenced in a study of T cell therapy after organ transplantation. No antigen has been assigned to these receptors. Profiling relied on immunoSEQ multiplex PCR, and the TCRdb table lists in-frame clones only, not all of them. The table has about 3,600 clones, 69% seen once. Time point given: 20-29 weeks after completion of therapy. The material was CD8+ T cells from blood, obtained after autologous CMV-specific T cell therapy. Source of these receptors: a human patient who had received a solid organ transplant and had CMV disease. Some T cells here may be from the graft donor.

The V gene is TRBV27, the J gene TRBJ2-1; D not resolved. In germline, CDR1 is MNHEY, CDR2 SMNVEV (reference sequence). The V and J ends lost 0 bases and 0 bases respectively, with 15 bases between them. This CDR3 comprises 18 residues. The chain's CDR3 is CASSLSMSELSSYNEQFF. The CDR3 nucleotides are TGTGCCAGCAGTTTATCGATGAGTGAATTAAGCTCCTACAATGAGCAGTTCTTC.

Of note for this clone: This CDR3 is also generated by other DNA sequences in the sample. The V gene is TRBV19, the J gene TRBJ2-1; no definite D call. CDR1 is LNHDA and CDR2 is SQIVND in the germline V gene (reference sequence). V was cut by 3 bases and J by 5 bases, with 5 bases left in between. The CDR3 loop spans 12 amino acids. The CDR3 sequence: CASSIGHNEQFF. The DNA for the CDR3 is TGTGCCAGTAGTATCGGGCACAATGAGCAGTTCTTC.

The chain has TRBV9 and TRBJ2-2, with TRBD2 matching over 8 bases. In germline, CDR1 is SGDLS, CDR2 YYNGEE. The CDR3 is made up of 19 amino acids. V shed 10 bases and J 4 bases; nucleotides not matched to a gene: 24. This chain's CDR3 is CARRVVPAGEGGGTGELFF. The DNA for the CDR3 is TGTGCCCGCCGCGTAGTTCCAGCGGGAGAGGGGGGGGGCACCGGGGAGCTGTTTTTT. The full variable domain, with the rest looked up from reference TRBV9 and TRBJ2-2, is DSGVTQTPKHLITATGQRVTLRCSPRSGDLSVYWYQQSLDQGLQFLIQYYNGEERAKGNILERFSAQQFPDLHSELNLSSLELGDSALYFCARRVVPAGEGGGTGELFFGEGSRLTVL.

The chain joins TRBV6-5 to TRBJ2-1; the D call may be TRBD1 or TRBD2 (5 bases each). Germline V CDR1 and CDR2: MNHEY, SVGAGI. V lost 0 bases and J 4 bases, leaving 7 bases between the germline ends. This CDR3 region has 14 residues. This CDR3 reads CASSYSGEYNEQFF. For the CDR3, the DNA is TGTGCCAGCAGTTACTCGGGGGAGTACAATGAGCAGTTCTTC.

V usage is TRBV19 and J usage is TRBJ2-5; D perhaps matches TRBD1 (6 bases). The CDR3 extends over 14 amino acids. The V end lost 5 bases, the J end lost 9 bases, and 19 bases lay between the germline ends. Germline CDR1 is LNHDA and CDR2 is SQIVND (reference sequence). CDR3 DNA: TGTGCCAGTAGTCCCCCAGGGGTCCGGCCGGCCCAGTACTTC. Protein: CASSPPGVRPAQYF.

The chain couples TRBV13 to TRBJ1-1; no definite D call. V was trimmed by 1 base and J by 5 bases, leaving 5 bases between them. The V gene's germline CDR1 is PRHDT and CDR2 FYEKMQ (reference sequence). The CDR3 has 12 residues. The CDR3 DNA reads TGTGCCAGCAGCTTAGCTGGGACTGAAGCTTTCTTT. Translated, it gives CASSLAGTEAFF.